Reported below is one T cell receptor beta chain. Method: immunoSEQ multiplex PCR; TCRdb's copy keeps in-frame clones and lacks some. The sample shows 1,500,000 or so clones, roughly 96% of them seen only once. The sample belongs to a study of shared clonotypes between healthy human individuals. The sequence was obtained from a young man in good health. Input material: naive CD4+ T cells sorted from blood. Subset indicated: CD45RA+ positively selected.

CDR3 bases: TGTGCCAGCAGCCGACAAGTGAACACTGAAGCTTTCTTT. Translating it yields CASSRQVNTEAFF. This rearrangement joins TRBV7-2 to TRBJ1-1, with unresolved D. This CDR3 has 13 amino acids. Germline values: CDR1 SGHTA, CDR2 FQGNSA. Between the trimmed V and J ends, which lost 5 bases and 0 bases, there was a span of 7 bases. The whole variable domain, remainder taken from reference TRBV7-2 and TRBJ1-1, is GAGVSQSPSNKVTEKGKDVELRCDPISGHTALYWYRQSLGQGLEFLIYFQGNSAPDKSGLPSDRFSAERTGGSVSTLTIQRTQQEDSAVYLCASSRQVNTEAFFGQGTRLTVV.